The 31 T cell receptor beta chains presented below share a single source sample, sequenced in a study of cytomegalovirus exposure and HLA in healthy donors. 60 Vbeta and 13 Jbeta primers were used in PCR. Sequenced by immunoSEQ multiplex PCR; TCRdb stores in-frame clones only, minus some. Of some 160,000 clones listed, around 72% are singletons. Sequencing used PBMCs. The receptors here all came from a man aged 35 to 55 in good health and CMV-seronegative.

The genes are TRBV5-1 and TRBJ1-1; 10 nucleotides agree with TRBD1. V lost 4 bases and J lost 6; bases outside the gene matches: 21. Germline CDR1 reads SGHRS; CDR2 reads YFSETQ. The CDR3 sequence is 19 residues long. CDR3 bases: TGCGCCAGCAGCCAACCATCCGGGACAGGGGAAACTATATGGGCTGAAGCTTTCTTT. Translated, it gives CASSQPSGTGETIWAEAFF.

This clone was detected only once. The rearrangement joins TRBV5-1 to TRBJ1-1; D is perhaps TRBD1 (5 bases). The CDR3 loop spans 13 amino acids. V lost 4 bases and J 4 bases, leaving 11 bases between the germline ends. Germline CDR1 reads SGHRS; CDR2 reads YFSETQ. The CDR3 loop is CASSASGGTEAFF. The CDR3, as DNA: TGCGCCAGCAGCGCCTCCGGGGGCACTGAAGCTTTCTTT.

This chain connects TRBV5-1 to TRBJ2-1; 9 positions agree with TRBD2. Germline CDR1 reads SGHRS; CDR2 reads YFSETQ. CDR3 length equals 15 residues. The ends lost 0 bases at V and 9 bases at J; junction bases unmatched: 7. CDR3 region: CASSLGLAEGGEQFF. In DNA form, the CDR3 reads TGCGCCAGCAGCTTGGGACTAGCGGAGGGAGGTGAGCAGTTCTTC.

The chain carries TRBV28 and TRBJ1-4; the match to TRBD1 covers 8 bases. In germline, CDR1 is MDHEN, CDR2 SYDVKM. This CDR3 has 15 residues. V was pared by 2 bases and J by 8 bases, with 7 bases of the junction left unmatched. The CDR3 coding sequence is TGTGCCAGCAGTTTACCCCAGGGGGCGCAAGAAAAACTGTTTTTT. This encodes CASSLPQGAQEKLFF.

This clone was seen just once. The chain recombines TRBV5-1 with TRBJ2-3; weak D call: TRBD2 (6 bases). Trimming cost V 5 bases and J 4 bases, with 8 bases left between them. Looked up from germline, CDR1 is SGHRS and CDR2 is YFSETQ. This CDR3 is 12 amino acids long. The DNA for the CDR3 is TGCGCCAGCAGGGAGGGGTCAGATACGCAGTATTTT. It translates to CASREGSDTQYF.

The chain recombines TRBV4-3 with TRBJ1-2; 7 nucleotides agree with TRBD1. Germline values: CDR1 LGHNA, CDR2 YSLEER. With 1 base clipped from V and 6 bases from J, the junction kept 8 bases outside the gene matches. The CDR3 sequence is 15 residues long. CDR3 DNA sequence: TGCGCCAGCAGCCAAGGCGGGGACAGAATAAATGGCTACACCTTC. It translates to CASSQGGDRINGYTF.

J is TRBJ1-1 and V is TRBV19, with D tentatively TRBD1 (6 bases). Germline V gene lookup returns CDR1 LNHDA and CDR2 SQIVND (reference sequence). V was shortened by 0 bases and J by 6 bases, with 11 bases between the two germline ends. The CDR3 spans 14 residues. The CDR3 DNA is TGTGCCAGTAGTATAGAGGGGGCAGAGGCTGAAGCTTTCTTT. Encoded protein: CASSIEGAEAEAFF. Full variable domain (remainder filled in from reference TRBV19 and TRBJ1-1): DGGITQSPKYLFRKEGQNVTLSCEQNLNHDAMYWYRQDPGQGLRLIYYSQIVNDFQKGDIAEGYSVSREKKESFPLTVTSAQKNPTAFYLCASSIEGAEAEAFFGQGTRLTVV.

The V gene is TRBV15, the J gene TRBJ1-1; a weak D match, TRBD1 (5 bases). CDR1 and CDR2 from the germline V gene are LNHNV and YYDKDF (reference sequence). This CDR3 spans 13 amino acids. Trimming pared 5 bases from V and 2 bases from J, leaving 9 bases between. The CDR3 nucleotides read TGTGCCACCAGCTTGACAGTTAACACTGAAGCTTTCTTT. It is translated as CATSLTVNTEAFF.

The gene calls are TRBV6-1 and TRBJ2-3; 7 bases are shared with TRBD2. The CDR3 contains 16 residues. Trimming took 2 bases from V and 1 from J; bases not matched to a gene: 6. CDR1 and CDR2 (germline): MNHNS, SASEGT. The CDR3 loop is CASSESSGGGTDTQYF. The CDR3, as DNA: TGTGCCAGCAGTGAATCGTCTGGGGGGGGCACAGATACGCAGTATTTT.

In this sample, this clone turned up a few times. V usage is TRBV27 and J usage is TRBJ2-7; 14 nucleotides line up with TRBD2. CDR3 length: 14 amino acids. V trimming: 7 bases; J trimming: 9 bases; junction bases outside the gene matches: 8. The germline CDR1 and CDR2 sequences are MNHEY and SMNVEV (reference sequence). The CDR3 sequence is CASTGTSGSRWQYF. CDR3 in DNA: TGTGCCAGCACCGGGACTAGCGGGAGTCGGTGGCAGTACTTC.

The chain uses TRBV6-6 and TRBJ1-2, with D maybe TRBD1 (5 bases). CDR3 length: 11 amino acids. The V gene's germline CDR1 is MNHNY and CDR2 SVGAGI (reference sequence). V lost 6 bases and J lost 6, with 8 bases in between. CDR3 nucleotides: TGTGCCAGCAGCCGCAGGGATGGCTACACCTTC. Protein sequence: CASSRRDGYTF.

This rearrangement joins TRBV6-1 to TRBJ1-5; D gene uncertain. This CDR3 spans 14 amino acids. Germline assignment: CDR1 MNHNS and CDR2 SASEGT. V lost 2 bases and J lost 4, with 9 bases in between. The CDR3 region is CASSESGPNQPQHF. DNA of the CDR3: TGTGCCAGCAGTGAAAGTGGGCCAAATCAGCCCCAGCATTTT.

The genes are TRBV19 and TRBJ2-1; TRBD2 agrees at 9 bases. J gave up 4 bases and V 3 bases, and 7 bases lay outside the gene matches. This CDR3 has 16 residues. Germline V CDR1 and CDR2: LNHDA, SQIVND (reference sequence). CDR3 DNA: TGTGCCAGTAGTATGGCGTGGCTAGCGGGATACAATGAGCAGTTCTTC. This encodes CASSMAWLAGYNEQFF. Using reference TRBV19 and TRBJ2-1 for the parts outside the CDR3, the full variable domain is DGGITQSPKYLFRKEGQNVTLSCEQNLNHDAMYWYRQDPGQGLRLIYYSQIVNDFQKGDIAEGYSVSREKKESFPLTVTSAQKNPTAFYLCASSMAWLAGYNEQFFGPGTRLTVL.

There are a few counts of this clone. The CDR3 spells CASGNSYEQYF. CDR3 sequence (DNA): TGTGCCAGCGGCAACTCCTACGAGCAGTACTTC. V gene TRBV7-6 combines with J gene TRBJ2-7; D remains unclear. The V gene lost 8 bases and the J gene lost 0 bases, with 5 bases spanning the gap. Germline assignment: CDR1 SGHVS and CDR2 FNYEAQ. The CDR3 extends over 11 amino acids. The variable domain in full, with the rest retrieved from reference TRBV7-6 and TRBJ2-7, is GAGVSQSPRYKVTKRGQDVALRCDPISGHVSLYWYRQALGQGPEFLTYFNYEAQQDKSGLPNDRFSAERPEGSISTLTIQRTEQRDSAMYRCASGNSYEQYFGPGTRLTVT.

The chain is built from TRBV7-4 and TRBJ1-5; unclear D gene. CDR1 is SGHVT and CDR2 is SQSDAQ in the germline V gene. The CDR3 runs 13 residues. The V and J ends lost 4 bases and 5 bases respectively, with 9 bases between them. CDR3 DNA sequence: TGTGCCAGCAGCTCGGACTACGATCAGCCCCAGCATTTT. It encodes CASSSDYDQPQHF.

The V gene is TRBV27, the J gene TRBJ1-4, with unresolved D. CDR1 MNHEY and CDR2 SMNVEV come from the germline V gene (reference sequence). The CDR3 spans 16 residues. Trimming stripped 1 base from V and 7 bases from J, with 16 bases between. The DNA of the CDR3 is TGTGCCAGCAGTTTATTAGGCAACAGCTTTGCTGAAAAACTGTTTTTT. It is translated as CASSLLGNSFAEKLFF.

In this sample, this clone turned up once. This rearrangement joins TRBV10-3 to TRBJ2-1; 16 bases align to TRBD2. Germline CDR1 ENHRY, CDR2 SYGVKD. The V and J ends lost 0 bases and 7 bases, in that order; junction bases with no gene match: 3. The CDR3 is 17 amino acids. CDR3 in amino acids: CAISESWGLAGGNEQFF. The DNA of the CDR3 is TGTGCCATCAGTGAGTCGTGGGGACTAGCGGGAGGGAATGAGCAGTTCTTC.

The chain combines TRBV19 with TRBJ2-1; the D gene is possibly TRBD2 (8 bases). This CDR3 is built from 15 residues. Germline V gene lookup returns CDR1 LNHDA and CDR2 SQIVND (reference sequence). V was shortened by 8 bases and J by 0 bases, with 14 bases between the two germline ends. CDR3 residues: CASARGDSSYNEQFF. Here the CDR3 DNA reads TGTGCCAGTGCGCGGGGGGACAGCTCCTACAATGAGCAGTTCTTC.

The chain links TRBV19 to TRBJ2-7; TRBD1 matches at 8 bases. The V gene end was trimmed by 1 base and the J gene end by 1 base; junction bases not matched to a gene: 6. The CDR3 is 16 amino acids. Per the germline V gene, CDR1 is LNHDA and CDR2 is SQIVND (reference sequence). The CDR3 spells CASSIGPTGGSYEQYF. CDR3 in DNA: TGTGCCAGTAGTATAGGCCCTACAGGGGGGTCCTACGAGCAGTACTTC.

The sample holds a few counts of this clone. The DNA of the CDR3 is TGTGCCAGCAGTTCCCAGGACAGGGGCACTGAAGCTTTCTTT. The encoded protein is CASSSQDRGTEAFF. This rearrangement joins TRBV6-1 to TRBJ1-1; 9 positions match TRBD1. V lost 5 bases to trimming and J lost 4 bases; unmatched junction nucleotides: 5. CDR1 and CDR2 (germline): MNHNS, SASEGT. The CDR3 length is 14 residues.

This sequence joins TRBV12-5 and TRBJ1-4; D may be TRBD1 (5 bases). Per the germline V gene, CDR1 is LGHNT and CDR2 is FRNRAP. V was shortened by 7 bases and J by 7 bases, with 16 bases between the two germline ends. The CDR3 totals 14 residues. The CDR3 DNA follows: TGTGCTAGTGAACCGGGACTGATAATTGAAAAACTGTTTTTT. This encodes CASEPGLIIEKLFF.

J is TRBJ1-1 and V is TRBV16, with a tentative D call TRBD1 (6 bases). The V gene lost 2 bases and the J gene lost 0 bases, with 10 bases spanning the gap. The germline V gene encodes CDR1 KGHSY and CDR2 FQNENV. The CDR3 covers 15 residues. Here the CDR3 reads CASSQMTGMNTEAFF. Written as DNA, the CDR3 is TGTGCCAGCAGCCAAATGACAGGTATGAACACTGAAGCTTTCTTT.

The J gene is TRBJ2-7, the V gene TRBV13; no clear D. V was shortened by 0 bases and J by 5 bases, with 5 bases between the two germline ends. Germline lookup yields CDR1 PRHDT and CDR2 FYEKMQ (reference sequence). CDR3 length: 12 residues. The CDR3 region is CASSLGAHEQYF. The CDR3 DNA reads as TGTGCCAGCAGCTTAGGAGCCCACGAGCAGTACTTC. Based on the CDR3 plus reference TRBV13 and TRBJ2-7, the full variable domain is AAGVIQSPRHLIKEKRETATLKCYPIPRHDTVYWYQQGPGQDPQFLISFYEKMQSDKGSIPDRFSAQQFSDYHSELNMSSLELGDSALYFCASSLGAHEQYFGPGTRLTVT.

This clone showed up just a few times. J is TRBJ2-7 and V is TRBV19; 11 nucleotides line up with TRBD2. Germline V gives CDR1 LNHDA, CDR2 SQIVND (reference sequence). V gave up 4 bases and J gave up 2 bases; unmatched junction bases: 7. The CDR3 spans 16 residues. The CDR3 DNA follows: TGTGCCAGTAGTACCGGGACTAGCGGAGAACCCTACGAGCAGTACTTC. It encodes CASSTGTSGEPYEQYF.

The chain uses TRBV9 and TRBJ2-3, with 11 bases that match TRBD2. Germline V lookup: CDR1 SGDLS, CDR2 YYNGEE. V shed 0 bases, J shed 3 bases, and the junction held 3 bases outside the gene matches. The CDR3 has 16 residues. CDR3 nucleotides: TGTGCCAGCAGCGTAGAGGGACTAGCGGTAACAGATACGCAGTATTTT. Translating it yields CASSVEGLAVTDTQYF.

The rearrangement links TRBV9 to TRBJ2-2; 8 bases fit TRBD2. The CDR3 is 17 amino acids. V dropped 3 bases and J dropped 5; count of bases not matched to a gene: 12. Germline V gene lookup returns CDR1 SGDLS and CDR2 YYNGEE. In DNA form, the CDR3 reads TGTGCCAGCAGCGCCTACTCGCGGGGGGCGGGAACCGGGGAGCTGTTTTTT. Amino acids: CASSAYSRGAGTGELFF.

The J gene is TRBJ1-1, the V gene TRBV15, with 9 bases fitting TRBD1. The ends lost 4 bases at V and 7 bases at J; junction bases unmatched: 16. Germline lookup yields CDR1 LNHNV and CDR2 YYDKDF (reference sequence). This CDR3 spans 17 amino acids. CDR3 amino acids: CATSTTGGESAPNEAFF. As DNA, the CDR3 is TGTGCCACCAGCACTACAGGGGGCGAGAGTGCCCCGAATGAAGCTTTCTTT. Combining the CDR3 with reference TRBV15 and TRBJ1-1 gives the whole variable domain DAMVIQNPRYQVTQFGKPVTLSCSQTLNHNVMYWYQQKSSQAPKLLFHYYDKDFNNEADTPDNFQSRRPNTSFCFLDIRSPGLGDTAMYLCATSTTGGESAPNEAFFGQGTRLTVV.

V usage is TRBV30 and J usage is TRBJ1-3; possibly TRBD1 for D (5 bases). Trimming removed 2 bases from V and 0 bases from J, with 11 bases in between. The CDR3 runs to 15 residues. The germline V gene encodes CDR1 GTSNPN and CDR2 SVGIG (reference sequence). This CDR3 is CAWSTWGVSGNTIYF. CDR3 nucleotide sequence: TGTGCCTGGAGTACTTGGGGCGTCTCTGGAAACACCATATATTTT.

The rearrangement uses TRBV30 and TRBJ1-5, with a weak D call TRBD1 (5 bases). Trimming stripped 3 bases from V and 4 bases from J, with 10 bases between. The CDR3 loop spans 13 amino acids. Germline V gene lookup returns CDR1 GTSNPN and CDR2 SVGIG (reference sequence). The DNA of the CDR3 is TGTGCCTGGAGCCCGGGGGGGAATCAGCCCCAGCATTTT. Its translation is CAWSPGGNQPQHF. Supplemented by reference TRBV30 and TRBJ1-5, the full variable domain reads SQTIHQWPATLVQPVGSPLSLECTVEGTSNPNLYWYRQAAGRGLQLLFYSVGIGQISSEVPQNLSASRPQDRQFILSSKKLLLSDSGFYLCAWSPGGNQPQHFGDGTRLSIL.

A few counts support this clone. One junction end does not reproduce the germline sequence, and a read error may be involved. The CDR3 coding sequence is TGTTCCAGCAGCTCACGGGGGACTGAAGCTTTCTTT. This encodes CSSSSRGTEAFF. The V gene is TRBV7-9, the J gene TRBJ1-1; weak D call: TRBD1 (5 bases). Germline-derived CDR1 and CDR2 are SEHNR and FQNEAQ (reference sequence). CDR3 size: 12 residues.

V usage is TRBV19 and J usage is TRBJ2-1; possible D gene TRBD2, 5 bases. The germline CDR1 and CDR2 sequences are LNHDA and SQIVND (reference sequence). This CDR3 contains 16 residues. Trimming removed 3 bases from V and 0 bases from J, with 12 bases in between. DNA of the CDR3: TGTGCCAGTAGTATTCGGACTGCAACCTCCTACAATGAGCAGTTCTTC. Its protein is CASSIRTATSYNEQFF.